This entry lists 24 T cell receptor beta chains sequenced from one sample in a study of cytotoxic CD8 clonotypes in ibrutinib-treated CLL. Using immunoSEQ multiplex PCR, the repertoire was profiled, and TCRdb retains in-frame clones only, with some absent. The table records 95,000 to 100,000 clones, roughly 80% of them present only once. The source was PBMCs, collected after 12 months of ibrutinib treatment. These TCRs come from a human donor with chronic lymphocytic leukemia.

The chain joins TRBV25-1 to TRBJ1-1, with 11 bases identical to TRBD1. CDR3 length: 16 residues. The junction had 9 bases not matched to a gene; V was cut back by 3 bases and J by 6 bases. Germline CDR1 reads MGHDK; CDR2 reads SYGVNS. CDR3 in amino acids: CASSEDRGRRGAEAFF. The DNA for the CDR3 is TGTGCCAGCAGTGAGGACAGGGGGCGAAGGGGCGCTGAAGCTTTCTTT. Together with reference TRBV25-1 and TRBJ1-1, the CDR3 gives the full variable domain: EADIYQTPRYLVIGTGKKITLECSQTMGHDKMYWYQQDPGMELHLIHYSYGVNSTEKGDLSSESTVSRIRTEHFPLTLESARPSHTSQYLCASSEDRGRRGAEAFFGQGTRLTVV.

The chain carries TRBV7-6 and TRBJ2-1, with 8 bases matching TRBD2. Germline CDR1 reads SGHVS; CDR2 reads FNYEAQ. Trimming removed 5 bases from V and 9 bases from J; junction bases left unmatched: 6. The CDR3 runs to 13 residues. The CDR3, as DNA: TGTGCCAGCAGCGGGGGGACTAGTTCTGAGCAGTTCTTC. Protein sequence: CASSGGTSSEQFF.

The V gene is TRBV6-5, the J gene TRBJ2-2; D possibly corresponds to TRBD2 (5 bases). V lost 2 bases to trimming and J lost 1 base, with 8 bases between them. The CDR3 spans 15 residues. The germline V gene has CDR1 MNHEY and CDR2 SVGAGI. In nucleotides, the CDR3 is TGTGCCAGCAGTTACCGGACTTTGAACACCGGGGAGCTGTTTTTT. As protein: CASSYRTLNTGELFF.

The V call is TRBV11-1, the J call TRBJ2-7; D is ambiguous. Per germline, CDR1 SGHAT and CDR2 FQDESV (reference sequence). V lost 5 bases and J 5 bases, leaving 13 bases between the germline ends. The CDR3 spans 13 residues. The CDR3 spells CASSPPQTDEQYF. In nucleotides, the CDR3 is TGTGCCAGCAGCCCCCCGCAAACCGACGAGCAGTACTTC. Combining the CDR3 with reference TRBV11-1 and TRBJ2-7 gives the whole variable domain EAEVAQSPRYKITEKSQAVAFWCDPISGHATLYWYRQILGQGPELLVQFQDESVVDDSQLPKDRFSAERLKGVDSTLKIQPAELGDSAMYLCASSPPQTDEQYFGPGTRLTVT.

The chain links TRBV27 to TRBJ2-3, with D uncertain. The CDR3 extends over 18 amino acids. Germline-derived CDR1 and CDR2 are MNHEY and SMNVEV (reference sequence). Deletions cut 5 bases from V and 0 bases from J, with 21 bases between. The CDR3 DNA reads TGTGCCAGCAGTCCACCCCCCGGGCACATCTTCAGCACAGATACGCAGTATTTT. Translation gives CASSPPPGHIFSTDTQYF.

The J gene is TRBJ1-3, the V gene TRBV6-1; perhaps TRBD1 as D (5 bases). This CDR3 spans 17 amino acids. The germline V gene has CDR1 MNHNS and CDR2 SASEGT. V lost 2 bases and J 0 bases, leaving 14 bases between the germline ends. DNA for the CDR3: TGTGCCAGCAGTGAAAGACGGACAAGCAACTCTGGAAACACCATATATTTT. It is translated as CASSERRTSNSGNTIYF.

The rearrangement links TRBV25-1 to TRBJ2-2, with 9 bases identical to TRBD2. Losses at the gene ends were 6 bases for V and 5 bases for J; bases not matched to a gene: 13. Germline V CDR1 and CDR2: MGHDK, SYGVNS. The CDR3 totals 17 residues. The CDR3 nucleotides read TGTGCCAGCAGCCTAACCCCCGGGCGGGGGGGTACCGGGGAGCTGTTTTTT. Translation: CASSLTPGRGGTGELFF.

The chain carries TRBV5-1 and TRBJ1-2, with D maybe TRBD1 (6 bases). This CDR3 spans 14 amino acids. The V end was cut by 4 bases, the J end by 8 bases, with 18 bases between. The V gene's germline CDR1 is SGHRS and CDR2 YFSETQ. The CDR3 sequence: CASSPGTSLQGYTF. The CDR3 DNA sequence: TGCGCCAGCAGCCCCGGGACATCCTTACAGGGCTACACCTTC.

The chain combines TRBV9 with TRBJ2-1; tentative D call: TRBD1 (6 bases). Germline lookup yields CDR1 SGDLS and CDR2 YYNGEE. V lost 7 bases to trimming and J lost 3 bases, with 14 bases between them. There are 14 residues in the CDR3. The DNA for the CDR3 is TGTGCCAGCTCCCGGACAGAAGTCTACAATGAGCAGTTCTTC. Amino acids: CASSRTEVYNEQFF.

The gene calls are TRBV29-1 and TRBJ2-7, with D perhaps matching TRBD1 (6 bases). This CDR3 has 14 residues. Germline V lookup: CDR1 SQVTM, CDR2 ANQGSEA. The CDR3 loop is CSVQIGTSIAEQYF. CDR3 nucleotide sequence: TGCAGTGTCCAAATCGGGACATCAATAGCCGAGCAGTACTTC.

This rearrangement joins TRBV6-1 to TRBJ2-5; TRBD1 matches 9 bases. Germline assignment: CDR1 MNHNS and CDR2 SASEGT. Trimming took 11 bases from V and 4 from J; bases not matched to a gene: 5. The CDR3 runs 12 residues. CDR3 sequence: CASKDRGETQYF. The CDR3 bases are TGTGCCTCCAAGGACAGGGGAGAGACCCAGTACTTC.

This chain links TRBV29-1 with TRBJ2-5; D tentatively fits TRBD1 or TRBD2 (5 bases each). Trimming left V 4 bases short and J 5 bases short, with 14 bases between. The CDR3 length is 13 residues. CDR1 SQVTM and CDR2 ANQGSEA come from the germline V gene. CDR3 DNA sequence: TGCAGCGTTGGGGGGACGGCGGCGGAGACCCAGTACTTC. It translates to CSVGGTAAETQYF. The variable domain in full, completed from reference TRBV29-1 and TRBJ2-5, reads SAVISQKPSRDICQRGTSLTIQCQVDSQVTMMFWYRQQPGQSLTLIATANQGSEATYESGFVIDKFPISRPNLTFSTLTVSNMSPEDSSIYLCSVGGTAAETQYFGPGTRLLVL.

This chain links TRBV5-4 with TRBJ1-3; D unclear. Per germline, CDR1 SGHNT and CDR2 YYREEE (reference sequence). This CDR3 is built from 15 residues. The V end was cut by 5 bases, the J end by 5 bases, with 17 bases between. CDR3 in amino acids: CASSRDDKKRNTIYF. The CDR3 DNA reads as TGTGCCAGCAGTCGTGATGACAAAAAGAGAAACACCATATATTTT.

The CDR3 region has the DNA TGTGCCAGCAGCTTGATTAACACCGGGGAGCTGTTTTTT. Translated, it gives CASSLINTGELFF. The chain combines TRBV5-6 with TRBJ2-2, with D uncertain. With 1 base removed from V and 2 bases from J, the gap between germline ends came to 3 bases. CDR3 length: 13 residues. The germline gives CDR1 SGHDT, CDR2 YYEEEE.

The chain joins TRBV5-1 to TRBJ1-4; no reliable D call. The CDR3 is 14 amino acids. The germline V gene encodes CDR1 SGHRS and CDR2 YFSETQ. V shed 0 bases and J shed 7 bases, with 10 bases lying between them. The CDR3 coding sequence is TGCGCCAGCAGCTTGGGCAGCGGATCTGAAAAACTGTTTTTT. It is translated as CASSLGSGSEKLFF.

Only one count was recorded for this clone. This chain uses TRBV19 with TRBJ2-2, with a possible D match to TRBD1 (5 bases). CDR3 length equals 14 residues. V was cut by 6 bases and J by 1 base, with 9 bases left in between. Germline V gene data show CDR1 as LNHDA and CDR2 as SQIVND (reference sequence). The CDR3 reads CASRWGVNTGELFF. The CDR3 region has the DNA TGTGCCAGTAGATGGGGCGTGAACACCGGGGAGCTGTTTTTT.

The chain uses TRBV4-1 and TRBJ2-3; D is unclear. Germline CDR1 reads MGHRA; CDR2 reads YSYEKL. The CDR3 extends over 16 amino acids. Trimming took 1 base from V and 5 from J, leaving 16 bases between them. CDR3 in amino acids: CASSQALEAVQDTQYF. As DNA, the CDR3 is TGCGCCAGCAGCCAAGCTTTAGAGGCGGTACAAGATACGCAGTATTTT.

The J gene is TRBJ1-1, the V gene TRBV28; possible D gene TRBD1, 6 bases. The germline gives CDR1 MDHEN, CDR2 SYDVKM. CDR3 length equals 14 residues. V was trimmed by 6 bases and J by 4 bases, leaving 15 bases between them. The CDR3 loop reads CASRKWEGGTEAFF. DNA for the CDR3: TGTGCCAGCAGAAAATGGGAGGGGGGCACTGAAGCTTTCTTT. The entire variable domain, with the rest obtained from reference TRBV28 and TRBJ1-1, is as follows: DVKVTQSSRYLVKRTGEKVFLECVQDMDHENMFWYRQDPGLGLRLIYFSYDVKMKEKGDIPEGYSVSREKKERFSLILESASTNQTSMYLCASRKWEGGTEAFFGQGTRLTVV.

The gene calls are TRBV6-6 and TRBJ2-1, with D unclear. This CDR3 region has 12 residues. CDR1 and CDR2 (germline): MNHNY, SVGAGI (reference sequence). Trimming stripped 5 bases from V and 7 bases from J, with 9 bases between. The CDR3 spells CASSTWGNEQFF. For the CDR3, the DNA is TGTGCCAGCAGTACATGGGGAAATGAGCAGTTCTTC.

This clone was picked up one time. The chain recombines TRBV28 with TRBJ2-1, with D perhaps TRBD1 or TRBD2 (5 bases each). The V gene's germline CDR1 is MDHEN and CDR2 SYDVKM. Trimming took 5 bases from V and 7 from J, leaving 18 bases between them. The CDR3 totals 15 residues. CDR3 nucleotides: TGTGCCAGCAGTCTGTCCGGGACCTCTCGGAATGAGCAGTTCTTC. Protein product: CASSLSGTSRNEQFF.

The chain uses TRBV2 and TRBJ1-3; D may be TRBD1 (5 bases). This CDR3 has 15 amino acids. V was trimmed by 9 bases and J by 0 bases, leaving 15 bases between them. Germline V gene sequence: CDR1 SNHLY, CDR2 FYNNEI. The CDR3 reads CASRTQGNSGNTIYF. CDR3 coding DNA: TGTGCCAGTAGAACCCAGGGTAACTCTGGAAACACCATATATTTT. Variable domain in full (rest from reference TRBV2 and TRBJ1-3): EPEVTQTPSHQVTQMGQEVILRCVPISNHLYFYWYRQILGQKVEFLVSFYNNEISEKSEIFDDQFSVERPDGSNFTLKIRSTKLEDSAMYFCASRTQGNSGNTIYFGEGSWLTVV.

The rearrangement uses TRBV30 and TRBJ1-2; D may be TRBD1 (5 bases). There are 11 residues in the CDR3. V was pared by 5 bases and J by 6 bases, with 10 bases between. The germline gives CDR1 GTSNPN, CDR2 SVGIG (reference sequence). The chain's CDR3 is CAWSLGDGYTF. The CDR3 DNA sequence: TGTGCCTGGTCCCTAGGGGATGGCTACACCTTC.

The chain joins TRBV21-1 to TRBJ1-3. TRBV21-1 is reported as a pseudogene. This CDR3 comprises 9 residues. The CDR3 is CAPGDTIYF. The CDR3 bases are TGTGCCCCCGGTGACACCATATATTTT.

V is TRBV5-1 and J is TRBJ2-1, with TRBD1 as a possible D gene (5 bases). The germline V and J ends were trimmed by 0 bases and 2 bases, with 9 bases remaining between them. This CDR3 contains 15 residues. Germline V gene data show CDR1 as SGHRS and CDR2 as YFSETQ. The CDR3 region is CASSLEGAPYNEQFF. The DNA for the CDR3 is TGCGCCAGCAGCTTGGAAGGGGCCCCCTACAATGAGCAGTTCTTC.